This T cell receptor (beta chain) was captured in a study of T cell repertoires in cytomegalovirus infection. Study results and limitations: Dominating the ex vivo response were HLA-C-restricted CMV-specific TCR beta clonotypes.

The V gene's germline CDR1 is MGHRA and CDR2 YSYEKL. The CDR3 covers 14 residues. In its sample, this clonotype was seen a few times. Antigen unknown. One end of the junction varies from germline; a read error may be responsible. TCRdb re-called the reads through MiXCR, storing one row per CDR3 protein. The sample holds around 360,000 distinct CDR3 sequences, around a third seen once. The specimen was cultured PBMCs, collected from culture after CMV antigen stimulation. The chain uses TRBV4-1 and TRBJ2-3; the match to TRBD2 covers 9 bases. This clonotype was obtained from a human donor in good health (CMV status not recorded). Some clones in this sample may be carry-over from other donors' samples. CDR3 in DNA: TGTGCCAGCAGCCCTAGCGGGGTCACAGATACGCAGTATTTT. Residues: CASSPSGVTDTQYF.